This record looks at one TCR beta chain sequence and its context. Its target is unknown. This sample was included in a study of lymphopenia after photon versus proton radiotherapy. The study's findings and limits: After the lymphocyte nadir, photon-treated repertoires showed oligoclonal expansion, especially of CD8+ Temra cells.

Produced via immunoSEQ multiplex PCR; TCRdb's table is partial and in-frame only. The table records about 40,000 clones, approximately 80% of them present only once. The CDR3 totals 15 residues. In germline, CDR1 is SGHTA, CDR2 FQGNSA. V lost 5 bases and J lost 5, with 16 bases in between. The clonotype comes from a woman aged 70-85 years with pancreatic cancer. The gene calls are TRBV7-2 and TRBJ1-3; D uncertain. The sample was peripheral blood, taken from a patient treated with proton-based radiotherapy. CDR3 in DNA: TGTGCCAGCAGCGAGGACCGAATTTACAGAAACACCATATATTTT. Residues: CASSEDRIYRNTIYF.